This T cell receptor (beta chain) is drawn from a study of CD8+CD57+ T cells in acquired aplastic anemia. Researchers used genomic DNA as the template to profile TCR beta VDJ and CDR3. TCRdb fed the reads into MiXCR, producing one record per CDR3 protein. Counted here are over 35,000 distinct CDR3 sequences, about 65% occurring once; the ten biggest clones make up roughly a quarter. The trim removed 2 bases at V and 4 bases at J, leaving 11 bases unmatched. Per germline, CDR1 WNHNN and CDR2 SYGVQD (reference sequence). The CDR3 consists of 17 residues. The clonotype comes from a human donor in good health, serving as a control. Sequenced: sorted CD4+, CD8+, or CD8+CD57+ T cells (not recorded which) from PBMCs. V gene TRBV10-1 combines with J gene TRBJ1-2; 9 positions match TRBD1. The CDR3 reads CASSEPPEDRGSYGYTF. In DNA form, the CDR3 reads TGCGCCAGCAGTGAGCCGCCGGAGGACAGGGGAAGCTATGGCTACACCTTC.